Presented here are 5 T cell receptor beta chains from one specimen sequenced in a study of response to subunit inactivated influenza vaccine. TCRdb analysed the RT-PCR reads with MiXCR anew, one entry per CDR3 protein. The sample has about 570,000 distinct CDR3 sequences; about 11% are singletons. Specimen: PBMCs from blood, collected on the day of vaccination. The receptors were sampled from a man between 45 and 60 years old who received an inactivated influenza vaccine.

This clonotype was seen many times. CDR3 nucleotides: TGTGCCAGCAGTTCCGGGACAGTAAATGAAAAACTGTTTTTT. It codes for CASSSGTVNEKLFF. The chain employs TRBV28 and TRBJ1-4, with TRBD1 matching over 7 bases. The germline V gene has CDR1 MDHEN and CDR2 SYDVKM. CDR3 length equals 14 residues. With V trimmed by 4 bases and J by 5 bases, 4 bases remained unmatched.

This clonotype was seen only a few times. The chain joins TRBV10-3 to TRBJ2-1, with 9 bases that match TRBD1. The CDR3 spans 15 residues. The germline V gene encodes CDR1 ENHRY and CDR2 SYGVKD. After removal of 6 bases from V and 5 bases from J, the junction contained 8 bases not matched to a gene. CDR3 nucleotides: TGTGCCATCAGAGACCGGGACAGGGATAACAATGAGCAGTTCTTC. This translates into CAIRDRDRDNNEQFF.

This clonotype came up a few times. The CDR3 loop reads CSVSEGGYEQYF. Here the CDR3 DNA reads TGCAGCGTTTCTGAGGGGGGCTACGAGCAGTACTTC. The chain couples TRBV29-1 to TRBJ2-7; D might be TRBD1 or TRBD2, each matching 6 bases. Germline V CDR1 and CDR2: SQVTM, ANQGSEA. Trimming pared 5 bases from V and 3 bases from J, leaving 11 bases between. The CDR3 consists of 12 residues.

The rearrangement joins TRBV15 to TRBJ2-1, with TRBD1 identical over 7 bases. This CDR3 has 15 residues. CDR1 and CDR2 (germline): LNHNV, YYDKDF (reference sequence). V shed 5 bases and J 2 bases; nucleotides not matched to a gene: 6. This chain's CDR3 is CATSETGAPYNEQFF. The DNA of the CDR3 is TGTGCCACCAGCGAAACAGGGGCACCCTACAATGAGCAGTTCTTC.

The chain links TRBV4-2 to TRBJ2-3; tentatively, D is TRBD2 (6 bases). Germline assignment: CDR1 LGHNA and CDR2 YNFKEQ. V was shortened by 4 bases and J by 0 bases, with 20 bases between the two germline ends. This CDR3 contains 18 residues. CDR3 bases: TGTGCCAGCAGCCCCACTAGAGGGCGGGGCCTTAGCACAGATACGCAGTATTTT. This codes for CASSPTRGRGLSTDTQYF.